One and the same sample provided the 25 T cell receptor beta chains below, sequenced in a study of shared clonotypes between healthy human individuals. Some clones are missing from TCRdb's copy, which holds only in-frame ones; the method was immunoSEQ multiplex PCR. This table has around 550,000 clones, 96% appearing once. The sample was naive CD4+ T cells sorted from blood. Described subset: CD45RA+ positively selected. The receptors stem from a woman in her thirties in good health.

This chain links TRBV4-1 with TRBJ2-7; either TRBD1 or TRBD2 may supply D (6 bases each). V was clipped by 1 base and J by 0 bases, with 16 bases between them. Per germline, CDR1 MGHRA and CDR2 YSYEKL. This CDR3 has 17 residues. CDR3 protein: CASSQGDRRAFSYEQYF. The CDR3 DNA follows: TGCGCCAGCAGCCAAGGAGACAGGAGGGCTTTCTCCTACGAGCAGTACTTC.

The chain has TRBV5-8 and TRBJ1-6; TRBD1 matches 7 bases. This CDR3 has 15 amino acids. CDR1 is SGHTS, CDR2 YDEGEE, per germline. V lost 3 bases and J lost 7; bases outside the gene matches: 7. The DNA of the CDR3 is TGTGCCAGCAGCTCCAGGGGGAATCGAAATTCACCCCTCCACTTT. Its translation is CASSSRGNRNSPLHF.

This clone was counted only a few times. This chain connects TRBV19 to TRBJ1-5; 11 bases agree with TRBD1. Germline loops: CDR1 LNHDA, CDR2 SQIVND (reference sequence). With 4 bases clipped from V and 5 bases from J, the junction kept 7 bases outside the gene matches. The CDR3 length is 16 residues. This CDR3 reads CASSKAGQGDHQPQHF. CDR3 DNA sequence: TGTGCCAGTAGTAAGGCGGGACAGGGGGACCATCAGCCCCAGCATTTT.

J is TRBJ2-2 and V is TRBV6-6, with unresolved D. Germline CDR1 is MNHNY and CDR2 is SVGAGI (reference sequence). V gave up 3 bases and J gave up 6 bases, with 2 bases separating them. This CDR3 is 11 amino acids long. CDR3 sequence (DNA): TGTGCCAGCAGTTATCCCGGGGAGCTGTTTTTT. Translating it yields CASSYPGELFF.

The J gene is TRBJ1-2, the V gene TRBV6-1; a possible D gene is TRBD1 (5 bases). V was cut by 1 base and J by 5 bases, with 20 bases left in between. The CDR3 is 17 residues long. Germline CDR1 is MNHNS and CDR2 is SASEGT. DNA for the CDR3: TGTGCCAGCAGTGAAGGAGGGGCGACAGTTGACGTATATGGCTACACCTTC. Translated: CASSEGGATVDVYGYTF.

This chain links TRBV6-1 with TRBJ1-1; tentative D call: TRBD1 (5 bases). CDR1 is MNHNS and CDR2 is SASEGT in the germline V gene. The CDR3 is made up of 13 amino acids. The germline V and J ends were trimmed by 5 bases and 7 bases, with 14 bases remaining between them. CDR3 loop: CASSRTGVSEAFF. The CDR3 DNA is TGTGCCAGCAGTAGGACGGGGGTAAGTGAAGCTTTCTTT.

V usage is TRBV6-4 and J usage is TRBJ2-3; D remains unclear. The germline V gene has CDR1 MRHNA and CDR2 SNTAGT. CDR3 length equals 13 residues. V dropped 0 bases and J dropped 6 bases, with 7 bases sitting between them. The CDR3 loop reads CASSDSARDTQYF. The CDR3 nucleotides read TGTGCCAGCAGTGACTCAGCCCGGGATACGCAGTATTTT.

V and J are TRBV6-1 and TRBJ1-2; 7 bases agree with TRBD1. Germline V gene data show CDR1 as MNHNS and CDR2 as SASEGT. V lost 8 bases, J lost 4 bases, and 10 bases stayed unmatched. This CDR3 is built from 14 residues. The CDR3 protein is CASLPGQTFYGYTF. CDR3 sequence (DNA): TGTGCCAGCTTACCGGGACAGACCTTCTATGGCTACACCTTC.

The V gene is TRBV19, the J gene TRBJ2-7; 9 bases line up with TRBD1. V shed 4 bases and J 3 bases; nucleotides not matched to a gene: 7. Germline lookup yields CDR1 LNHDA and CDR2 SQIVND (reference sequence). The CDR3 totals 15 residues. The CDR3 bases are TGTGCCAGTAGTACCCCGGGACAGGGTATCTACGAGCAGTACTTC. Translated: CASSTPGQGIYEQYF. The whole variable domain, remainder taken from reference TRBV19 and TRBJ2-7, is DGGITQSPKYLFRKEGQNVTLSCEQNLNHDAMYWYRQDPGQGLRLIYYSQIVNDFQKGDIAEGYSVSREKKESFPLTVTSAQKNPTAFYLCASSTPGQGIYEQYFGPGTRLTVT.

Concerning this clone: The same CDR3 is also encoded by other DNA sequences in this sample. The chain links TRBV11-2 to TRBJ2-7; D gene unclear. The CDR3 covers 12 residues. Germline lookup yields CDR1 SGHAT and CDR2 FQNNGV. V shed 3 bases and J shed 1 base, with 4 bases lying between them. The CDR3 region is CASSLGSYEQYF. The DNA for the CDR3 is TGTGCCAGCAGCTTGGGATCCTACGAGCAGTACTTC.

The chain combines TRBV29-1 with TRBJ1-2; TRBD1 is a possible D gene (5 bases). Germline CDR1 and CDR2: SQVTM and ANQGSEA. Trimming removed 3 bases from V and 2 bases from J, with 13 bases in between. The length of the CDR3 is 14 residues. CDR3 DNA sequence: TGCAGCGTTGAGTTCCGGGGCGAAAACTATGGCTACACCTTC. It is translated as CSVEFRGENYGYTF.

The chain uses TRBV2 and TRBJ1-5; weak D call: TRBD1 (6 bases). V was shortened by 1 base and J by 2 bases, with 9 bases between the two germline ends. The CDR3 has 15 residues. The germline CDR1 and CDR2 sequences are SNHLY and FYNNEI. The CDR3 is CASSEEAGGNQPQHF. The CDR3, as DNA: TGTGCCAGCAGTGAAGAGGCAGGGGGCAATCAGCCCCAGCATTTT.

The chain carries TRBV5-6 and TRBJ2-5; 8 nucleotides match TRBD1. Per germline, CDR1 SGHDT and CDR2 YYEEEE. The CDR3 extends over 15 amino acids. V was clipped by 4 bases and J by 5 bases; unmatched bases: 10. CDR3 sequence (DNA): TGTGCCAGCAGCCTGGCCGGACAGGGTTTCGAGACCCAGTACTTC. The encoded protein is CASSLAGQGFETQYF.

This clone was picked up one time. V and J are TRBV28 and TRBJ2-3, with a weak D call TRBD1 (6 bases). This CDR3 is 15 amino acids long. Looked up from germline, CDR1 is MDHEN and CDR2 is SYDVKM. Trimming took 6 bases from V and 3 from J, leaving 16 bases between them. The CDR3 reads CASRQTGTRTDTQYF. Written as DNA, the CDR3 is TGTGCCAGCAGACAGACCGGGACAAGAACAGATACGCAGTATTTT.

This chain connects TRBV4-2 to TRBJ2-7; 11 bases align to TRBD2. This CDR3 has 15 residues. With V trimmed by 3 bases and J by 3 bases, 4 bases remained unmatched. Per germline, CDR1 LGHNA and CDR2 YNFKEQ. For the CDR3, the DNA is TGTGCCAGCAGCCATGGTCTAGCGGGGGGCTACGAGCAGTACTTC. Translated, it gives CASSHGLAGGYEQYF.

This chain links TRBV9 with TRBJ2-7, with D unclear. Germline V lookup: CDR1 SGDLS, CDR2 YYNGEE. The CDR3 loop spans 14 amino acids. Trimming cost V 3 bases and J 3 bases, with 13 bases left between them. The CDR3 nucleotides read TGTGCCAGCAGCGGCGACTCATTGGGCTACGAGCAGTACTTC. This gives the protein CASSGDSLGYEQYF.

The chain links TRBV7-8 to TRBJ2-1, with 8 bases fitting TRBD1. With 1 base clipped from V and 7 bases from J, the junction kept 9 bases outside the gene matches. This CDR3 spans 16 amino acids. Germline V gives CDR1 SGHVS, CDR2 FQNEAQ. The CDR3 DNA is TGTGCCAGCAGCTTAGTGGGCAGGGGGCGCGGTAATGAGCAGTTCTTC. Residues: CASSLVGRGRGNEQFF. The entire variable domain, with the rest obtained from reference TRBV7-8 and TRBJ2-1, is as follows: GAGVSQSPRYKVAKRGQDVALRCDPISGHVSLFWYQQALGQGPEFLTYFQNEAQLDKSGLPSDRFFAERPEGSVSTLKIQRTQQEDSAVYLCASSLVGRGRGNEQFFGPGTRLTVL.

This sequence joins TRBV6-5 and TRBJ2-3; 13 nucleotides align to TRBD2. With V trimmed by 4 bases and J by 6 bases, 7 bases remained unmatched. The CDR3 spans 16 residues. From germline, CDR1 is MNHEY and CDR2 SVGAGI. The CDR3 bases are TGTGCCAGCAGTTCCGAACTACTAGCGGGAGGGGATACGCAGTATTTT. Translating it yields CASSSELLAGGDTQYF.

The CDR3 nucleotides are TGCGCCAGCAGCCAAGAAGCGTTAAATATTCGAAAATCGACTAGCGGGAGGGAGAAAGGGTTCTTC. Amino acid sequence: CASSQEALNIRKSTSGREKGFF. This rearrangement joins TRBV4-1 to TRBJ2-1; TRBD2 agrees at 14 bases. The junction had 28 bases not matched to a gene; V was cut back by 0 bases and J by 15 bases. There are 22 residues in the CDR3. CDR1 and CDR2 (germline): MGHRA, YSYEKL.

The chain is built from TRBV30 and TRBJ2-1, with D maybe TRBD1 (6 bases). This CDR3 contains 14 residues. Trimming removed 0 bases from V and 6 bases from J, with 12 bases in between. CDR1 GTSNPN and CDR2 SVGIG come from the germline V gene (reference sequence). CDR3 region: CAWSVGDIFNEQFF. CDR3 bases: TGTGCCTGGAGTGTCGGGGACATATTCAATGAGCAGTTCTTC. The full variable domain, completed using reference TRBV30 and TRBJ2-1, is SQTIHQWPATLVQPVGSPLSLECTVEGTSNPNLYWYRQAAGRGLQLLFYSVGIGQISSEVPQNLSASRPQDRQFILSSKKLLLSDSGFYLCAWSVGDIFNEQFFGPGTRLTVL.

To note about this clone: Other DNA sequences in the same sample also yield this CDR3. The chain uses TRBV5-1 and TRBJ1-1; D perhaps matches TRBD1 (5 bases). CDR3 size: 16 residues. From germline, CDR1 is SGHRS and CDR2 YFSETQ. The V and J ends lost 4 bases and 3 bases respectively, with 19 bases between them. CDR3 sequence reads: CASSPERGAFDTEAFF. The CDR3 coding sequence is TGCGCCAGCAGCCCGGAGCGAGGGGCGTTCGACACTGAAGCTTTCTTT.

In this sample, this clone turned up once. This chain connects TRBV7-9 to TRBJ2-1; 13 bases match TRBD2. The germline gives CDR1 SEHNR, CDR2 FQNEAQ (reference sequence). The CDR3 is 16 residues long. Trimming cost V 5 bases and J 11 bases; bases outside gene matches: 12. In nucleotides, the CDR3 is TGTGCCAGCAGCCTAGGCGGACTAGCGGGAGATTCTAAGCAGTTCTTC. Its translation is CASSLGGLAGDSKQFF.

The chain is built from TRBV28 and TRBJ2-7; D gene unclear. The CDR3 consists of 11 residues. The ends were cut back, 6 bases at V and 6 bases at J, with 9 bases in the middle. Per the germline V gene, CDR1 is MDHEN and CDR2 is SYDVKM. The CDR3 nucleotides read TGTGCCAGCAGCAATCCACGCGAGCAGTACTTC. Amino acid sequence: CASSNPREQYF.

This chain uses TRBV28 with TRBJ1-2; D is uncertain. This CDR3 region has 12 residues. CDR1 MDHEN and CDR2 SYDVKM come from the germline V gene. V shed 6 bases and J shed 0 bases, with 5 bases lying between them. For the CDR3, the DNA is TGTGCCAGCAGCGGAGCTAACTATGGCTACACCTTC. Encoded protein: CASSGANYGYTF.

The rearrangement uses TRBV11-2 and TRBJ1-3, with unresolved D. Germline CDR1 reads SGHAT; CDR2 reads FQNNGV. Between the trimmed V and J ends, which lost 5 bases and 4 bases, there was a span of 12 bases. The CDR3 covers 14 residues. The CDR3: CASSGPRVGNTIYF. The CDR3 DNA sequence: TGTGCCAGCAGCGGGCCAAGAGTAGGAAACACCATATATTTT. Based on the CDR3 plus reference TRBV11-2 and TRBJ1-3, the full variable domain is EAGVAQSPRYKIIEKRQSVAFWCNPISGHATLYWYQQILGQGPKLLIQFQNNGVVDDSQLPKDRFSAERLKGVDSTLKIQPAKLEDSAVYLCASSGPRVGNTIYFGEGSWLTVV.